Described below is a single T cell receptor beta chain sequence and its context. Antigen: not known. Generated by immunoSEQ multiplex PCR, the TCRdb table keeps only in-frame clones and is missing some. The sample holds about 78,000 clones, approximately 86% seen once. This sample stems from a study of T cell responses to AZD1222 COVID-19 vaccine. The CDR3 contains 14 residues. Germline V gene lookup returns CDR1 LGHNT and CDR2 FRNRAP. V shed 6 bases and J shed 4 bases, with 13 bases lying between them. General study results and limits: When two AZD1222 doses had been given, Spike-specific TCR breadth and depth rose. All repertoire sampling was performed exclusively after the peak T cell response. Seropositive at baseline were only six or seven AZD1222 recipients.

The sample was peripheral blood, taken on day 0 of MenACWY control vaccination. The rearrangement joins TRBV12-5 to TRBJ1-5; TRBD1 might be the D (5 bases). The receptor was derived from an adult in good health. The CDR3, as DNA: TGTGCTAGTGGCCTAGGGACGGGAAATCAGCCCCAGCATTTT. Amino acid sequence: CASGLGTGNQPQHF.